Below are 10 T cell receptor beta chains sequenced from a single sample in a study of STAT5B mutations in CD4+ large granular lymphocyte leukemia. Assay used: immunoSEQ multiplex PCR; TCRdb lists only in-frame clones, some missing. The data hold about 38,000 clones, with roughly 85% observed a single time. Sequencing was performed on CD4+ T cells from blood buffy coats. All receptors come from a human donor in good health.

The V gene is TRBV14, the J gene TRBJ1-2; unclear D gene. In germline, CDR1 is SGHDN, CDR2 FVKESK. The CDR3 is 13 residues long. Trimming cost V 1 base and J 7 bases, with 10 bases left between them. The CDR3 DNA is TGTGCCAGCAGCCAAGGGGGATTCGGTGGCTACACCTTC. Translation gives CASSQGGFGGYTF.

The chain couples TRBV29-1 to TRBJ1-2; tentative D call: TRBD1 (5 bases). There are 11 residues in the CDR3. Trimming cost V 7 bases and J 4 bases, with 10 bases left between them. CDR1 is SQVTM and CDR2 is ANQGSEA in the germline V gene. CDR3 loop: CSAGDVYGYTF. In DNA, the CDR3 is TGCAGCGCCGGGGACGTCTATGGCTACACCTTC.

This chain connects TRBV9 to TRBJ2-3; TRBD1 aligns across 8 bases. Germline values: CDR1 SGDLS, CDR2 YYNGEE. V shed 3 bases, J shed 3 bases, and the junction held 3 bases outside the gene matches. This CDR3 is built from 14 residues. CDR3 nucleotides: TGTGCCAGCAGCGCCGGACAGGGTACAGATACGCAGTATTTT. Translating it yields CASSAGQGTDTQYF.

The chain carries TRBV27 and TRBJ2-2, with no clear D. The CDR3 consists of 15 residues. V was trimmed by 4 bases and J by 5 bases, leaving 14 bases between them. Germline lookup yields CDR1 MNHEY and CDR2 SMNVEV (reference sequence). The CDR3 sequence: CASSYSFQATGELFF. CDR3 nucleotides: TGTGCCAGCAGTTATTCATTCCAGGCGACCGGGGAGCTGTTTTTT.

This clone showed up just a few times. The chain recombines TRBV10-2 with TRBJ2-5; the D is unclear. Trimming removed 5 bases from V and 5 bases from J, with 12 bases in between. The germline V gene has CDR1 WSHSY and CDR2 SAAADI. This CDR3 region has 13 residues. The CDR3 is CASSIGSEETQYF. DNA for the CDR3: TGCGCCAGCAGTATAGGGTCCGAGGAGACCCAGTACTTC.

This chain links TRBV11-3 with TRBJ2-1; no clear D gene. The CDR3 sequence is 14 residues long. The V gene lost 3 bases and the J gene lost 7 bases, with 13 bases spanning the gap. Germline V CDR1 and CDR2: SGHNT, YENEEA. CDR3 in DNA: TGTGCCAGCAGCTTGGGCCCCCGGGTAAATGAGCAGTTCTTC. It yields the protein CASSLGPRVNEQFF.

V and J are TRBV4-2 and TRBJ2-7; D is unclear. Germline CDR1 reads LGHNA; CDR2 reads YNFKEQ. With 2 bases removed from V and 3 bases from J, the gap between germline ends came to 11 bases. The length of the CDR3 is 14 residues. CDR3 region: CASSQQAAYYEQYF. The CDR3 region has the DNA TGTGCCAGCAGCCAACAGGCAGCATACTACGAGCAGTACTTC.

The chain links TRBV30 to TRBJ1-3, with D tentatively TRBD1 (5 bases). This CDR3 is built from 18 residues. Trimming shortened V by 0 bases and J by 2 bases, and 20 bases separated the two germline ends. Per the germline V gene, CDR1 is GTSNPN and CDR2 is SVGIG (reference sequence). Here the CDR3 DNA reads TGTGCCTGGAGTGTATCAAGATCGAACTGGGGACCTGGAAACACCATATATTTT. It is translated as CAWSVSRSNWGPGNTIYF.

This chain links TRBV6-1 with TRBJ2-3, with 10 bases lining up with TRBD1. The CDR3 totals 15 residues. Trimming took 6 bases from V and 5 from J; bases not matched to a gene: 8. Looked up from germline, CDR1 is MNHNS and CDR2 is SASEGT. CDR3 loop: CASSATGGGLDTQYF. The CDR3 nucleotides read TGTGCCAGCAGCGCGACAGGGGGCGGATTAGATACGCAGTATTTT.

V and J are TRBV6-5 and TRBJ2-3, with TRBD2 as a possible D gene (5 bases). CDR3 length: 14 residues. Germline values: CDR1 MNHEY, CDR2 SVGAGI. Trimming removed 0 bases at V and 3 bases at J, with 7 bases between. Written as DNA, the CDR3 is TGTGCCAGCAGTTACTCGAGGGCTACAGATACGCAGTATTTT. Its protein product is CASSYSRATDTQYF.